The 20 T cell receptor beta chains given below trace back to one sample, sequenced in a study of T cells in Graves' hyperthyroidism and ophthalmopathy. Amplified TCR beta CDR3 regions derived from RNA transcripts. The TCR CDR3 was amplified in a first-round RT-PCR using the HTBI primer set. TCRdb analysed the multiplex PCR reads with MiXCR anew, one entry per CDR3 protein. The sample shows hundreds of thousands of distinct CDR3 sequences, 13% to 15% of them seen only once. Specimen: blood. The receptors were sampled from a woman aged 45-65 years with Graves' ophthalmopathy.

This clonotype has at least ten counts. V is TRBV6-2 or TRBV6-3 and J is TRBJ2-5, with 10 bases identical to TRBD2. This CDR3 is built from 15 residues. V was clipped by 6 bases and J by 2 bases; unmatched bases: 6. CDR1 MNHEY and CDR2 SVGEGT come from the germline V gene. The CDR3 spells CASSTSGNPQETQYF. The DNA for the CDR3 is TGTGCCAGCAGCACTAGCGGGAATCCTCAAGAGACCCAGTACTTC.

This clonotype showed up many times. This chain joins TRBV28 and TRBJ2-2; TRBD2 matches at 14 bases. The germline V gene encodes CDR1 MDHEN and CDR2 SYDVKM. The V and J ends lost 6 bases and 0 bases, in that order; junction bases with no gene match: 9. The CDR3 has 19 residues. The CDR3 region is CASSSGLAGGIANTGELFF. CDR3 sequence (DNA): TGTGCCAGCAGCTCCGGACTAGCGGGAGGTATAGCGAACACCGGGGAGCTGTTTTTT.

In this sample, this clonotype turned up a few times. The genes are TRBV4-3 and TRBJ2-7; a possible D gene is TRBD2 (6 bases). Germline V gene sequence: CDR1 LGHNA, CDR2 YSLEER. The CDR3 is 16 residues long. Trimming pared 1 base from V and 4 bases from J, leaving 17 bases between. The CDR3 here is CASSQGPVAGRYEQYF. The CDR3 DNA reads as TGCGCCAGCAGCCAAGGGCCCGTGGCGGGAAGGTACGAGCAGTACTTC.

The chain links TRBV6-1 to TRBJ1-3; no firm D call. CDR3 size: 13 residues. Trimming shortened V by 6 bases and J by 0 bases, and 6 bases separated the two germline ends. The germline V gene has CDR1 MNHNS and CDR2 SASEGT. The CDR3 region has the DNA TGTGCCAGCAGCGCGGACTCTGGAAACACCATATATTTT. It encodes CASSADSGNTIYF.

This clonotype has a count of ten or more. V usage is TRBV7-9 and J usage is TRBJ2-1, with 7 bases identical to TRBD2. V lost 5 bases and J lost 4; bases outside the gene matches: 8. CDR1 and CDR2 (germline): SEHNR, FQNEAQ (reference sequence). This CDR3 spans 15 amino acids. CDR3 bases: TGTGCCAGCAGCCCCCAGGGACTACCTTACAATGAGCAGTTCTTC. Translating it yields CASSPQGLPYNEQFF.

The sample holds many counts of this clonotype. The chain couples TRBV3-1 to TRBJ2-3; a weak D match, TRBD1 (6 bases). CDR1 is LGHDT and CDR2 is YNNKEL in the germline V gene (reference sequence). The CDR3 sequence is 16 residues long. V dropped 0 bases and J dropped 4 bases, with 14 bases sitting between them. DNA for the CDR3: TGTGCCAGCAGCCAAGATGTAGGGGGTGGCCCAGATACGCAGTATTTT. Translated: CASSQDVGGGPDTQYF.

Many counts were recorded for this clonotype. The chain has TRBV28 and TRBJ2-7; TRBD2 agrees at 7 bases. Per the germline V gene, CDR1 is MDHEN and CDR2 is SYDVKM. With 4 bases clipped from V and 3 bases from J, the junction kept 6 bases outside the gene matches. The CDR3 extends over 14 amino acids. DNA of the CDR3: TGTGCCAGCAGTTCTCCAGCGGGATTCTACGAGCAGTACTTC. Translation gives CASSSPAGFYEQYF.

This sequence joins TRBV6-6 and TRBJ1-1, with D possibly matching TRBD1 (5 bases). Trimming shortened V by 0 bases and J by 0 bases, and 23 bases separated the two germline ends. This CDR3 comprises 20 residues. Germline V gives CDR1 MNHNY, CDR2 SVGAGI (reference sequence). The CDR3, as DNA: TGTGCCAGCAGTTACTCTTACCCGGGACCTTACCGAGGAATGAACACTGAAGCTTTCTTT. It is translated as CASSYSYPGPYRGMNTEAFF.

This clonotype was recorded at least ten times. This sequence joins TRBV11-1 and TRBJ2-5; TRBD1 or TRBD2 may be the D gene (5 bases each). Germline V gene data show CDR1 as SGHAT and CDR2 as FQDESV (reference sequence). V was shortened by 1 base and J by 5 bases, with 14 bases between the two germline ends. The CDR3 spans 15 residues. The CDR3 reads CASSLGPGDEETQYF. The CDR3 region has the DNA TGTGCCAGCAGCTTAGGGCCTGGGGACGAGGAGACCCAGTACTTC.

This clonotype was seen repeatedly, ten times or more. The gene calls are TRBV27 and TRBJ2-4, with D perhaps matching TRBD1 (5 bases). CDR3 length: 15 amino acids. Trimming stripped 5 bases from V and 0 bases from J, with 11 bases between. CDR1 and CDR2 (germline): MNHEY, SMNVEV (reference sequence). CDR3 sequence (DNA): TGTGCCAGCAGTATGACAGTGGGAGCCAAAAACATTCAGTACTTC. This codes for CASSMTVGAKNIQYF.

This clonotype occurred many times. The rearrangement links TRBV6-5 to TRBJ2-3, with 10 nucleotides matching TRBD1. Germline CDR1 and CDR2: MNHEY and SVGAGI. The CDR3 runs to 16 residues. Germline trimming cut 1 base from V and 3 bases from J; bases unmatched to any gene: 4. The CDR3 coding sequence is TGTGCCAGCAGTTACTATGGGGACAGGGGAACAGATACGCAGTATTTT. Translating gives CASSYYGDRGTDTQYF.

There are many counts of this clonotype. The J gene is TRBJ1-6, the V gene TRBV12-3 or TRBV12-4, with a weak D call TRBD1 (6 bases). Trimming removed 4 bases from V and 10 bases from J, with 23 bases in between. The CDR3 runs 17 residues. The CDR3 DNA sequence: TGTGCCAGCAGTTCCCGGAGACGAACAGGGTTTTGGTCACCCCTCCACTTT. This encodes CASSSRRRTGFWSPLHF.

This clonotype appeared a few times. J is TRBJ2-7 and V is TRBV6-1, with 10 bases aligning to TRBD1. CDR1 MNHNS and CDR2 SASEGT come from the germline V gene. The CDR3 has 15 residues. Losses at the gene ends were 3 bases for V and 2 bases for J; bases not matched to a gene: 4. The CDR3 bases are TGTGCCAGCAGTGAGTGGACAGGGGGGACCTACGAGCAGTACTTC. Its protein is CASSEWTGGTYEQYF.

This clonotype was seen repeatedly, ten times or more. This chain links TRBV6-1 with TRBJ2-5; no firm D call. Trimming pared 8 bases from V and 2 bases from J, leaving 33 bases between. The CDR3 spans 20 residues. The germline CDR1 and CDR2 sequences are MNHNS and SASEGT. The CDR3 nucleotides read TGTGCCAGCCCATATACCCCGGCAGACCTAAACACGCCACAGCAAGAGACCCAGTACTTC. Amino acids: CASPYTPADLNTPQQETQYF.

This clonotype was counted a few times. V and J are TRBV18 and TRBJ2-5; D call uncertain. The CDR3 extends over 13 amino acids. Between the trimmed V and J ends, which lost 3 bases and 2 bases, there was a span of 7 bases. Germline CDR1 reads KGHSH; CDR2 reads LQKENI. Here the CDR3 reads CASSPNNQETQYF. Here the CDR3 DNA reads TGTGCCAGCTCACCGAATAATCAAGAGACCCAGTACTTC.

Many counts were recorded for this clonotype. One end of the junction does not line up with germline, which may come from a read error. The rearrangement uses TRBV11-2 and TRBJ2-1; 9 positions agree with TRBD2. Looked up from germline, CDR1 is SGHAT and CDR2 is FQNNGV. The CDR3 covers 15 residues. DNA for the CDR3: TGTGCCAGCAACTTAGGGGCGGGAGGGGATAATGAGCAGTTCTTC. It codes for CASNLGAGGDNEQFF.

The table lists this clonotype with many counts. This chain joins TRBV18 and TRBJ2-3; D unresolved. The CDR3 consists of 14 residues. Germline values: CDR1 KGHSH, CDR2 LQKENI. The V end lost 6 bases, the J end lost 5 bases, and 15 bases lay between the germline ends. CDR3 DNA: TGTGCCAGCTCTCGACAATATTCGGGAGATACGCAGTATTTT. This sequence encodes CASSRQYSGDTQYF.

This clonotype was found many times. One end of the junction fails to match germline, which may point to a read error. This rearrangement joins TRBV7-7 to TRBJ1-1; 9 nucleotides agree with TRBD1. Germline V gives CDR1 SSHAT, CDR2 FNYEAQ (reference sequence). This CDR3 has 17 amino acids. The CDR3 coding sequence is TGTGCTAGCAGCCTACTTAGGAGGGGACAGGGAGCGACTGAAGCTTTCTTT. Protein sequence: CASSLLRRGQGATEAFF.

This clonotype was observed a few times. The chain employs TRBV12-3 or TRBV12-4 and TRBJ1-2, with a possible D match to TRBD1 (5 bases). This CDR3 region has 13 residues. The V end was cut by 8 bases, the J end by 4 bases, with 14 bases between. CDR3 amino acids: CASSTETAYGYTF. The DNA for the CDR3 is TGTGCCAGCTCCACCGAGACAGCCTATGGCTACACCTTC.

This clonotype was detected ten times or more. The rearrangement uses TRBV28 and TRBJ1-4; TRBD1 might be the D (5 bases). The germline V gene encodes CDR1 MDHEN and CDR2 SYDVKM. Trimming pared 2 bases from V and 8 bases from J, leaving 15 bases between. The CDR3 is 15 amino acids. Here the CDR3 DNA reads TGTGCCAGCAGTTTAAGGTTCGGGGGAGTAGAAAAACTGTTTTTT. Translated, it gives CASSLRFGGVEKLFF.